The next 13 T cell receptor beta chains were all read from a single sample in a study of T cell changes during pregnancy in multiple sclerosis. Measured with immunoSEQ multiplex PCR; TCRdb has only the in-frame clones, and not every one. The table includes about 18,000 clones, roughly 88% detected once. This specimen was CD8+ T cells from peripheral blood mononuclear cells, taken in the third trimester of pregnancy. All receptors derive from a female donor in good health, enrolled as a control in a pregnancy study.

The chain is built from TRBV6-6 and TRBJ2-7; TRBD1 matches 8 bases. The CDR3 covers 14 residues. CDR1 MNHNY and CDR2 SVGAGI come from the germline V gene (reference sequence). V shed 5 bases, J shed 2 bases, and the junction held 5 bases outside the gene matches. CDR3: CASSETGVAYEQYF. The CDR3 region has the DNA TGTGCCAGCAGTGAGACAGGGGTGGCCTACGAGCAGTACTTC.

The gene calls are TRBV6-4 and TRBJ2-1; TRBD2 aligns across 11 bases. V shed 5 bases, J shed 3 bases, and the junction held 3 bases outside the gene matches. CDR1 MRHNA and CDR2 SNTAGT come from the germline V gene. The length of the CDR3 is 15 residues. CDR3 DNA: TGTGCCAGCAGTTCACTAGCGGGGGACTACAATGAGCAGTTCTTC. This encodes CASSSLAGDYNEQFF.

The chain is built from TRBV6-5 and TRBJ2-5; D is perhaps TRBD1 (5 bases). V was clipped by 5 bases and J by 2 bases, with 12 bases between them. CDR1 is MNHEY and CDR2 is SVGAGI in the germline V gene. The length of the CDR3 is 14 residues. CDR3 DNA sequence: TGTGCCAGCAGTGGAATAGGGGCGCAAGAGACCCAGTACTTC. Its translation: CASSGIGAQETQYF.

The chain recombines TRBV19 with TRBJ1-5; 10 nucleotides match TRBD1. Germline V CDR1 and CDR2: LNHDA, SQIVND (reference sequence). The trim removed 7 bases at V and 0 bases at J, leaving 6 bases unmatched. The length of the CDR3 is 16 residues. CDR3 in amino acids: CASKDRGVYSNQPQHF. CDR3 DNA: TGTGCCAGTAAGGACAGGGGGGTTTATAGCAATCAGCCCCAGCATTTT.

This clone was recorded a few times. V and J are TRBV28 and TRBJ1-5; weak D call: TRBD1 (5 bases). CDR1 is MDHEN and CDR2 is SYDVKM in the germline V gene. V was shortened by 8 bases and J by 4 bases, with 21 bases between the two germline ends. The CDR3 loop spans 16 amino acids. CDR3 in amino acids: CASFKTEYLPNQPQHF. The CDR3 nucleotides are TGTGCCAGCTTTAAGACAGAGTACCTCCCTAATCAGCCCCAGCATTTT. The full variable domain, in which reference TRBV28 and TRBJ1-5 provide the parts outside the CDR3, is DVKVTQSSRYLVKRTGEKVFLECVQDMDHENMFWYRQDPGLGLRLIYFSYDVKMKEKGDIPEGYSVSREKKERFSLILESASTNQTSMYLCASFKTEYLPNQPQHFGDGTRLSIL.

The CDR3 region is CASSVQGGGSYNEQFF. The CDR3 bases are TGTGCCAGCAGCGTACAGGGGGGCGGCTCCTACAATGAGCAGTTCTTC. This chain links TRBV13 with TRBJ2-1, with TRBD1 matching 8 bases. The length of the CDR3 is 16 residues. J lost 0 bases, V lost 5 bases, and 6 bases had no gene match. From germline, CDR1 is PRHDT and CDR2 FYEKMQ (reference sequence).

Here the CDR3 reads CASSQRGSSPLHF. CDR3 coding DNA: TGCGCCAGCAGCCAAAGGGGCTCTTCACCCCTCCACTTT. The J gene is TRBJ1-6, the V gene TRBV4-1; a weak D match, TRBD1 (5 bases). From germline, CDR1 is MGHRA and CDR2 YSYEKL. Trimming cost V 2 bases and J 9 bases, with 8 bases left between them. The CDR3 has 13 amino acids.

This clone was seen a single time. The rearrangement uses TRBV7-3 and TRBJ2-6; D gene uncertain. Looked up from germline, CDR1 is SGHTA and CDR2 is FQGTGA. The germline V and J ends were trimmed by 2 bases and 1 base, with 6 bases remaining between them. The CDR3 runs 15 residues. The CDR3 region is CASSLVPSGANVLTF. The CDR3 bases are TGTGCCAGCAGCTTAGTCCCTTCTGGGGCCAACGTCCTGACTTTC.

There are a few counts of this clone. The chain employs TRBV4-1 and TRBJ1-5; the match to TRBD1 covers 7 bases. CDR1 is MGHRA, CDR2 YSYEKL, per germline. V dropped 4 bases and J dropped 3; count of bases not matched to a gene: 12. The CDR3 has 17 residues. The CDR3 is CASSLRSGGTDNQPQHF. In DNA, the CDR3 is TGCGCCAGCAGCCTCAGGTCAGGCGGGACAGACAATCAGCCCCAGCATTTT.

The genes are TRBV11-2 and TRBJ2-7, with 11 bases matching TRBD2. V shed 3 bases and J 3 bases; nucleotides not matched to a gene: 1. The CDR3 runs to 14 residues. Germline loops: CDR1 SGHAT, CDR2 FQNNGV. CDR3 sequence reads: CASSFSGGDYEQYF. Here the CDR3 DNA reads TGTGCCAGCAGCTTTAGCGGGGGGGACTACGAGCAGTACTTC.

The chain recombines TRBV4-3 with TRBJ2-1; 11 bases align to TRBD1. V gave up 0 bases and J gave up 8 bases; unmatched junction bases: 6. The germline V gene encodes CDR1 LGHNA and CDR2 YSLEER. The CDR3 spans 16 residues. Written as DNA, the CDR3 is TGCGCCAGCAGCCAAGATCACGGACAGGGGGCAGATGAGCAGTTCTTC. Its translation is CASSQDHGQGADEQFF.

The CDR3 DNA reads as TGTGCCAGCAGCGCGGCAGGGACTTCCTACGAGCAGTACTTC. Translation gives CASSAAGTSYEQYF. The V and J genes are TRBV9 and TRBJ2-7; possible D gene TRBD2, 6 bases. Trimming removed 3 bases from V and 1 base from J, with 11 bases in between. Germline V CDR1 and CDR2: SGDLS, YYNGEE. This CDR3 has 14 amino acids.

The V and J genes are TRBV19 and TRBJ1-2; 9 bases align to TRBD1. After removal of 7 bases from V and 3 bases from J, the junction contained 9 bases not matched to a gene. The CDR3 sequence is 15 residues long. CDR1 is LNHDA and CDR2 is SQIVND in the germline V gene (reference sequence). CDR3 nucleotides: TGTGCCAGTACAGGGGACAGGGCAGGCGACTATGGCTACACCTTC. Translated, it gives CASTGDRAGDYGYTF.